These 32 T cell receptor beta chains came from one sample sequenced in a study of shared clonotypes between healthy human individuals. Only in-frame clones appear in the TCRdb table, and some are missing; sequencing was by immunoSEQ multiplex PCR. There are fewer than 1.8 million clones in the sample; approximately 98.5% occur only once, and approximately 0.4% lies in the top ten. Sequencing was performed on naive CD4+ T cells sorted from blood. Subset reported: CD45RA+ positively selected. The receptors were gathered from a man aged 25-45 years in good health.

The chain uses TRBV7-8 and TRBJ1-5; TRBD1 might be the D (5 bases). The CDR3 extends over 17 amino acids. The V end lost 0 bases, the J end lost 2 bases, and 14 bases lay between the germline ends. Looked up from germline, CDR1 is SGHVS and CDR2 is FQNEAQ. The CDR3 DNA sequence: TGTGCCAGCAGCTTAGCGCGGGGCATCCGGGGCAATCAGCCCCAGCATTTT. It encodes CASSLARGIRGNQPQHF.

A word on this clone: Distinct nucleotide sequences in the sample also encode this CDR3. V gene TRBV28 combines with J gene TRBJ2-3; D uncertain. The CDR3 sequence is 12 residues long. The ends were cut back, 2 bases at V and 2 bases at J, with 2 bases in the middle. CDR1 MDHEN and CDR2 SYDVKM come from the germline V gene. This CDR3 is CASSLLTDTQYF. The DNA of the CDR3 is TGTGCCAGCAGTTTACTCACAGATACGCAGTATTTT.

A word on this clone: Other DNA sequences in this sample translate to the same CDR3. The CDR3 loop reads CASSQGGSGNTIYF. Here the CDR3 DNA reads TGTGCCAGCAGCCAAGGAGGATCTGGAAACACCATATATTTT. The chain recombines TRBV14 with TRBJ1-3; D not resolved. CDR1 is SGHDN and CDR2 is FVKESK in the germline V gene. CDR3 length equals 14 residues. Trimming pared 1 base from V and 1 base from J, leaving 5 bases between.

The gene calls are TRBV2 and TRBJ2-3; D call uncertain. Trimming pared 9 bases from V and 0 bases from J, leaving 13 bases between. CDR3 length: 14 residues. Per germline, CDR1 SNHLY and CDR2 FYNNEI. The CDR3 DNA sequence: TGTGCCAGTAGGACGGATCCAAGCACAGATACGCAGTATTTT. Protein sequence: CASRTDPSTDTQYF.

V gene TRBV12-5 combines with J gene TRBJ2-1; the D gene is possibly TRBD1 (6 bases). The germline V and J ends were trimmed by 3 bases and 3 bases, with 15 bases remaining between them. Germline CDR1 reads LGHNT; CDR2 reads FRNRAP. CDR3 length: 16 amino acids. The CDR3 is CASGLGGGTNYNEQFF. DNA for the CDR3: TGTGCTAGTGGTTTAGGGGGTGGGACAAACTACAATGAGCAGTTCTTC.

The CDR3 is CASSKGQGWGTDTQYF. DNA for the CDR3: TGTGCCAGCAGCAAAGGACAGGGGTGGGGCACAGATACGCAGTATTTT. The chain joins TRBV11-3 to TRBJ2-3; TRBD1 aligns across 9 bases. The CDR3 loop spans 16 amino acids. With 5 bases clipped from V and 1 base from J, the junction kept 7 bases outside the gene matches. CDR1 and CDR2 (germline): SGHNT, YENEEA.

The chain carries TRBV9 and TRBJ2-5, with a tentative D call TRBD1 (5 bases). The V gene lost 4 bases and the J gene lost 2 bases, with 12 bases spanning the gap. The CDR3 is 14 amino acids. Germline-derived CDR1 and CDR2 are SGDLS and YYNGEE. The CDR3: CASSPRQFQETQYF. CDR3 in DNA: TGTGCCAGCAGCCCCCGACAGTTTCAAGAGACCCAGTACTTC.

V and J are TRBV5-8 and TRBJ2-1, with D perhaps TRBD1 (6 bases). The V gene's germline CDR1 is SGHTS and CDR2 YDEGEE. The CDR3 has 12 residues. V gave up 10 bases and J gave up 5 bases, with 13 bases separating them. The CDR3: CAARQAHNEQFF. CDR3 in DNA: TGTGCCGCCCGACAGGCCCACAATGAGCAGTTCTTC.

V usage is TRBV5-1 and J usage is TRBJ1-2; tentatively, D is TRBD1 (6 bases). This CDR3 comprises 16 residues. Trimming took off 7 bases at V and 5 bases at J, with 24 bases between the two ends. The germline V gene encodes CDR1 SGHRS and CDR2 YFSETQ. CDR3 nucleotide sequence: TGCGCCAGCGGGGGATTACAGGGTTTCCCGAGGTATGGCTACACCTTC. Amino acids: CASGGLQGFPRYGYTF.

This chain uses TRBV18 with TRBJ2-2; 14 bases are a match to TRBD2. After removal of 3 bases from V and 6 bases from J, the junction contained 12 bases not matched to a gene. From germline, CDR1 is KGHSH and CDR2 LQKENI. CDR3 length: 19 residues. For the CDR3, the DNA is TGTGCCAGCTCACCTCGCGGGACTAGCGGGAGTTCGATGTCCGGGGAGCTGTTTTTT. Its protein is CASSPRGTSGSSMSGELFF.

This chain links TRBV29-1 with TRBJ1-1; TRBD1 agrees at 10 bases. This CDR3 comprises 17 residues. V lost 2 bases to trimming and J lost 4 bases; unmatched junction nucleotides: 13. From germline, CDR1 is SQVTM and CDR2 ANQGSEA. The CDR3 here is CSVEFIGTGVLITEAFF. CDR3 DNA: TGCAGCGTTGAATTTATCGGGACAGGGGTTTTGATCACTGAAGCTTTCTTT.

This clone was detected only once. This chain joins TRBV5-6 and TRBJ2-1; D might be TRBD2 (6 bases). Germline V gives CDR1 SGHDT, CDR2 YYEEEE. This CDR3 contains 15 residues. Trimming took off 2 bases at V and 8 bases at J, with 17 bases between the two ends. CDR3 in DNA: TGTGCCAGCAGCTTTTTTGGCGGGATGGACGATGAGCAGTTCTTC. It translates to CASSFFGGMDDEQFF.

V usage is TRBV6-5 and J usage is TRBJ2-7; D gene unclear. The CDR3 extends over 16 amino acids. Deletions cut 0 bases from V and 2 bases from J, with 14 bases between. Per the germline V gene, CDR1 is MNHEY and CDR2 is SVGAGI. The CDR3 sequence is CASSYSVPGNTYEQYF. The CDR3 bases are TGTGCCAGCAGTTACTCGGTTCCGGGTAATACCTACGAGCAGTACTTC.

V is TRBV29-1 and J is TRBJ1-1, with a tentative D call TRBD1 (6 bases). The CDR3 runs 12 residues. Looked up from germline, CDR1 is SQVTM and CDR2 is ANQGSEA. V dropped 4 bases and J dropped 7 bases, with 13 bases sitting between them. CDR3 sequence: CSVGRQVGEAFF. The CDR3 DNA is TGCAGCGTTGGGAGACAGGTCGGTGAAGCTTTCTTT.

The rearrangement joins TRBV9 to TRBJ2-2; TRBD2 matches 8 bases. In germline, CDR1 is SGDLS, CDR2 YYNGEE. V lost 5 bases to trimming and J lost 7 bases; unmatched junction nucleotides: 13. The CDR3 is 16 residues long. The CDR3 here is CASRPGLDHWSGELFF. The CDR3 nucleotides read TGTGCCAGCAGGCCGGGACTAGATCATTGGAGCGGGGAGCTGTTTTTT.

This clone occurred once. CDR3 DNA: TGTGCCAGCAGCCAAGTTTACAGGGGGCATCAAGAGACCCAGTACTTC. This translates into CASSQVYRGHQETQYF. The rearrangement links TRBV14 to TRBJ2-5; 9 bases are shared with TRBD1. V shed 1 base, J shed 2 bases, and the junction held 5 bases outside the gene matches. The germline V gene has CDR1 SGHDN and CDR2 FVKESK. The CDR3 is 16 residues long.

This clone was seen just once. The chain employs TRBV9 and TRBJ2-2; D may correspond to TRBD1 or TRBD2 (5 bases each). The CDR3 is 17 amino acids. The V end was cut by 4 bases, the J end by 0 bases, with 16 bases between. CDR1 is SGDLS and CDR2 is YYNGEE in the germline V gene. CDR3 residues: CASSPLPGPPNTGELFF. The CDR3 bases are TGTGCCAGCAGCCCACTCCCGGGGCCGCCGAACACCGGGGAGCTGTTTTTT.

DNA for the CDR3: TGTGCCAGCAGCTACCGACAGGGGCCGAGCTCCTACAATGAGCAGTTCTTC. Protein product: CASSYRQGPSSYNEQFF. The chain has TRBV5-4 and TRBJ2-1, with 8 positions matching TRBD1. The J segment lost 0 bases and the V segment lost 3 bases, leaving 8 bases of the junction unmatched. Germline V gene lookup returns CDR1 SGHNT and CDR2 YYREEE (reference sequence). This CDR3 is built from 17 residues.

As concerns this clone: The sample carries other DNA sequences with the same CDR3. The chain is built from TRBV7-9 and TRBJ2-7; D ambiguous. V was clipped by 1 base and J by 0 bases, with 7 bases between them. The length of the CDR3 is 14 residues. Germline V gene data show CDR1 as SEHNR and CDR2 as FQNEAQ (reference sequence). CDR3 coding DNA: TGTGCCAGCAGCTTAGGTTTGGACTCCTACGAGCAGTACTTC. Translated, it gives CASSLGLDSYEQYF.

V and J are TRBV5-1 and TRBJ2-3; TRBD2 matches 11 bases. J gave up 0 bases and V 4 bases, and 13 bases lay outside the gene matches. The germline V gene has CDR1 SGHRS and CDR2 YFSETQ. This CDR3 is built from 19 residues. The CDR3: CASSHTISGLADSTDTQYF. The CDR3 nucleotides read TGCGCCAGCAGCCATACCATTTCGGGACTAGCGGATAGCACAGATACGCAGTATTTT.

The rearrangement joins TRBV7-9 to TRBJ2-7, with D unclear. V was cut by 0 bases and J by 0 bases, with 6 bases left in between. Germline CDR1 SEHNR, CDR2 FQNEAQ (reference sequence). This CDR3 comprises 14 residues. The CDR3 sequence: CASSLAWSSYEQYF. In nucleotides, the CDR3 is TGTGCCAGCAGCTTAGCGTGGAGCTCCTACGAGCAGTACTTC.

This clone was detected a few times. CDR3 in DNA: TGTGCCAGCAGCCCGGACGGGAACTATGGCTACACCTTC. Translating gives CASSPDGNYGYTF. J is TRBJ1-2 and V is TRBV5-4; unclear D gene. V lost 4 bases to trimming and J lost 2 bases, with 9 bases between them. The CDR3 spans 13 residues. Germline loops: CDR1 SGHNT, CDR2 YYREEE (reference sequence).

This sequence joins TRBV9 and TRBJ1-2; the match to TRBD1 covers 8 bases. This CDR3 contains 14 residues. The V segment lost 0 bases and the J segment 4 bases; nucleotides outside the gene matches: 2. Germline-derived CDR1 and CDR2 are SGDLS and YYNGEE. CDR3 in amino acids: CASSVGGTGYGYTF. In nucleotides, the CDR3 is TGTGCCAGCAGCGTAGGAGGGACAGGCTATGGCTACACCTTC.

The chain is built from TRBV28 and TRBJ2-1; TRBD2 matches 7 bases. Trimming removed 10 bases from V and 0 bases from J; junction bases left unmatched: 9. Germline values: CDR1 MDHEN, CDR2 SYDVKM. CDR3 length: 15 residues. The CDR3 nucleotides read TGTGCCACCCAGCGGGGCCGAAGCTCCTACAATGAGCAGTTCTTC. This gives the protein CATQRGRSSYNEQFF.

The rearrangement links TRBV15 to TRBJ1-5; D gene uncertain. CDR3 length: 13 amino acids. CDR1 LNHNV and CDR2 YYDKDF come from the germline V gene (reference sequence). Trimming removed 3 bases from V and 4 bases from J, with 7 bases in between. CDR3 in DNA: TGTGCCACCAGCAGGATATCAAATCAGCCCCAGCATTTT. Translated, it gives CATSRISNQPQHF.

The CDR3 reads CATSTLGQGSRQPQHF. The DNA for the CDR3 is TGTGCCACCAGCACCCTAGGACAGGGCTCTCGGCAGCCCCAGCATTTT. The chain recombines TRBV15 with TRBJ1-5; 8 bases map to TRBD1. CDR3 size: 16 residues. After removal of 4 bases from V and 7 bases from J, the junction contained 12 bases not matched to a gene. Germline CDR1 and CDR2: LNHNV and YYDKDF (reference sequence). The whole variable domain, remainder taken from reference TRBV15 and TRBJ1-5, is DAMVIQNPRYQVTQFGKPVTLSCSQTLNHNVMYWYQQKSSQAPKLLFHYYDKDFNNEADTPDNFQSRRPNTSFCFLDIRSPGLGDTAMYLCATSTLGQGSRQPQHFGDGTRLSIL.

This chain links TRBV4-1 with TRBJ2-7, with 7 bases matching TRBD2. This CDR3 spans 16 amino acids. Germline V gives CDR1 MGHRA, CDR2 YSYEKL. V lost 2 bases, J lost 1 base, and 8 bases stayed unmatched. This CDR3 is CASSQFSGPPSYEQYF. The CDR3 bases are TGCGCCAGCAGCCAATTTAGCGGGCCTCCTTCCTACGAGCAGTACTTC.

The chain recombines TRBV4-2 with TRBJ2-1, with 7 bases identical to TRBD2. The CDR3 is made up of 15 amino acids. Trimming removed 3 bases from V and 5 bases from J; junction bases left unmatched: 7. CDR1 is LGHNA, CDR2 YNFKEQ, per germline. CDR3 bases: TGTGCCAGCAGCCAGGGAGGGAGGGGTGACAATGAGCAGTTCTTC. As protein: CASSQGGRGDNEQFF.

This chain links TRBV5-1 with TRBJ1-2; D gene ambiguous. CDR3 length equals 15 residues. Germline CDR1 reads SGHRS; CDR2 reads YFSETQ. V was cut by 5 bases and J by 2 bases, with 16 bases left in between. CDR3 nucleotide sequence: TGCGCCAGCAGGCCCCGGCAGGCCCTAAACTATGGCTACACCTTC. The encoded protein is CASRPRQALNYGYTF.

The chain uses TRBV6-6 and TRBJ2-7; no clear D. CDR1 is MNHNY, CDR2 SVGAGI, per germline (reference sequence). Trimming removed 0 bases at V and 3 bases at J, with 6 bases between. This CDR3 has 13 amino acids. The CDR3 nucleotides read TGTGCCAGCAGTTACTCACAGAACTACGAGCAGTACTTC. Amino acids: CASSYSQNYEQYF.

The V gene is TRBV15, the J gene TRBJ2-7; 9 bases fit TRBD1. CDR1 LNHNV and CDR2 YYDKDF come from the germline V gene (reference sequence). The CDR3 is 14 residues long. The J segment lost 3 bases and the V segment lost 4 bases, leaving 4 bases of the junction unmatched. The CDR3 sequence is CATSNRDRDYEQYF. For the CDR3, the DNA is TGTGCCACCAGCAACCGGGACAGGGACTACGAGCAGTACTTC.

This clone was detected once. The chain joins TRBV27 to TRBJ1-1, with D unclear. In germline, CDR1 is MNHEY, CDR2 SMNVEV (reference sequence). Trimming left V 4 bases short and J 3 bases short, with 18 bases between. This CDR3 spans 16 amino acids. This CDR3 reads CASSSALGRSYTEAFF. The CDR3 nucleotides read TGTGCCAGCAGTTCCGCCCTCGGACGTTCTTACACTGAAGCTTTCTTT.